This T cell receptor (beta chain) was captured in a study of PD-1 blockade in classical Hodgkin lymphoma. On this clone: The antigen remains unidentified.

All patients experienced relapse after autologous stem cell transplantation, and brentuximab vedotin exposure was variable. Some clones are missing from TCRdb's copy, which holds only in-frame ones; the method was immunoSEQ multiplex PCR. This table has fewer than 15,000 clones, roughly 80% appearing once. Study results and limitations: Similar baseline diversity was found in complete responders and newly diagnosed patients. The CD4+ diversity rise by C4D1 was clearest in complete responders.

The clonotype was recovered from a human donor with classical Hodgkin lymphoma. The sample was peripheral blood mononuclear cells (PBMCs), taken at baseline.

For the CDR3, the DNA is TGCGCCAGCAGGGTAACTAACAATGAGCAGTTCTTC. Encoded protein: CASRVTNNEQFF. V gene TRBV5-1 combines with J gene TRBJ2-1, with D hard to call. The CDR3 consists of 12 residues. Trimming left V 5 bases short and J 5 bases short, with 8 bases between. In germline, CDR1 is SGHRS, CDR2 YFSETQ.